This TCR beta chain was sequenced for a study of blood T cell repertoires in COVID-19. This CDR3 contains 15 residues. Trimming removed 9 bases at V and 0 bases at J, with 15 bases between. CDR1 LNHDA and CDR2 SQIVND come from the germline V gene (reference sequence). Repertoires were generated with immunoSEQ multiplex PCR, while TCRdb's copy carries only in-frame clones and drops some. The sample has around 260,000 clones, more than 80% seen once. Material for sequencing was PBMCs or T cells enriched from blood (not recorded which). This chain uses TRBV19 with TRBJ1-5; a possible D gene is TRBD1 (6 bases). This clonotype was sampled from a woman aged 25-40 years who had recovered from COVID-19. This chain's CDR3 is CASKDSLYSNQPQHF. The CDR3 DNA sequence: TGTGCCAGCAAGGACAGCCTTTATAGCAATCAGCCCCAGCATTTT.